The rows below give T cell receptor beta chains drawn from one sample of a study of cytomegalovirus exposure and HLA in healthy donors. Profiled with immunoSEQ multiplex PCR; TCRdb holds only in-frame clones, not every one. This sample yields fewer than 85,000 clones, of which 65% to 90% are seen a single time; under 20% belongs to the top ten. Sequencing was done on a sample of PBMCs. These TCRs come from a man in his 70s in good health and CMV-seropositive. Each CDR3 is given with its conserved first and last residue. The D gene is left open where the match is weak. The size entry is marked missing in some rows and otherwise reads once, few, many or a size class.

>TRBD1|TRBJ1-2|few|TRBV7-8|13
CASSDREGYGYTF
TGTGCCAGCAGCGACAGGGAAGGCTATGGCTACACCTTC
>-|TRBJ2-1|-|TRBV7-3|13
CASSLRGNNEQFF
TGTGCCAGCAGCTTACGCGGGAACAATGAGCAGTTCTTC
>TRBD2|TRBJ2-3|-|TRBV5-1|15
CASSLDGGRPDTQYF
TGCGCCAGCAGCTTGGATGGCGGGAGACCGGATACGCAGTATTTT
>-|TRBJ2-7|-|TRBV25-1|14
CATGPVGQTYEQYF
TGTGCCACTGGTCCGGTGGGCCAGACCTACGAGCAGTACTTC
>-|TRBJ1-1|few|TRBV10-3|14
CAISEGRVVAEAFF
TGTGCCATCAGTGAGGGCAGGGTGGTCGCTGAAGCTTTCTTT
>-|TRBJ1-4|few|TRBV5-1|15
CASSQSGGWNEKLFF
TGCGCCAGCAGCCAATCAGGAGGGTGGAATGAAAAACTGTTTTTT
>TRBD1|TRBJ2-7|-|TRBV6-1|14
CASRSGQGAYEQYF
TGTGCCAGCAGATCGGGACAGGGCGCCTACGAGCAGTACTTC
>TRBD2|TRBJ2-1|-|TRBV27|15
CASSFGTIPNNEQFF
TGTGCCAGCAGTTTTGGGACTATCCCAAACAATGAGCAGTTCTTC
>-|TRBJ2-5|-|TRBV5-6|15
CASSLHLQAWETQYF
TGTGCCAGCAGCTTACATTTACAGGCCTGGGAGACCCAGTACTTC
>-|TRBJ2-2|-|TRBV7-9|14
CASSLDSYTGELFF
TGTGCCAGCAGCTTGGACAGTTACACCGGGGAGCTGTTTTTT
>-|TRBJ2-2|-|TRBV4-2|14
CASSQDRGSGELFF
TGTGCCAGCAGCCAAGATAGAGGGTCCGGGGAGCTGTTTTTT
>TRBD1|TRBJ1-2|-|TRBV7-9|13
CASSLDRDRGYTF
TGTGCCAGCAGCTTGGACAGGGACCGTGGCTACACCTTC
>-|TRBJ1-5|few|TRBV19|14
CASNLRHANQPQHF
TGTGCCAGTAATCTGCGGCATGCCAATCAGCCCCAGCATTTT
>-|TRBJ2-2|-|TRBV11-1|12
CASSLLTGELFF
TGTGCCAGCAGCTTATTAACCGGGGAGCTGTTTTTT
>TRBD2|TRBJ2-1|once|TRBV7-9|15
CASSPPSGGANEQFF
TGTGCCAGCAGCCCTCCTAGCGGGGGGGCGAATGAGCAGTTCTTC
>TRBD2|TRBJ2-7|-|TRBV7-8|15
CASSPGLAGSYEQYF
TGTGCCAGCAGCCCGGGACTAGCGGGATCTTACGAGCAGTACTTC
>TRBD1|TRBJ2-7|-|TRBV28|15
CASSLFATGAYEQYF
TGTGCCAGCAGTTTATTCGCGACAGGGGCCTACGAGCAGTACTTC
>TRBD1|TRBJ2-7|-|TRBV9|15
CASSVGGQGLYEQYF
TGTGCCAGCAGCGTAGGGGGACAGGGGCTCTACGAGCAGTACTTC
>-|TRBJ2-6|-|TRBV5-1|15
CASSLRGSGANVLTF
TGCGCCAGCAGCTTGCGAGGCTCTGGGGCCAACGTCCTGACTTTC
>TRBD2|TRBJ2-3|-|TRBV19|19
CASSITGGGLAGGTDTQYF
TGTGCCAGTAGTATAACGGGCGGGGGGTTAGCAGGGGGCACAGATACGCAGTATTTT
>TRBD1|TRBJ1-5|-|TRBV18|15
CASSPGQGAGQPQHF
TGTGCCAGCTCACCCGGACAGGGGGCCGGTCAGCCCCAGCATTTT
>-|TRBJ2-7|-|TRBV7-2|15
CASSLDYLPPYEQYF
TGTGCCAGCAGCTTAGACTACCTCCCGCCCTACGAGCAGTACTTC
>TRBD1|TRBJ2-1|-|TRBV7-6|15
CASSYGQDWYNEQFF
TGTGCCAGCAGCTACGGACAGGATTGGTACAATGAGCAGTTCTTC